This TCR beta chain derives from a study of vaccination and CD4 T cells after COVID-19. The CDR3 sequence is 14 residues long. The germline gives CDR1 SGHTA, CDR2 FQGNSA. Trimming shortened V by 10 bases and J by 4 bases, and 19 bases separated the two germline ends. Each CDR3 protein gets one entry after TCRdb re-called the PCR reads with MiXCR. The repertoire includes some 28,000 distinct CDR3 sequences, 50% of them detected once, and roughly 5% sits in the top ten. Time point denoted: late sampling 161 to 241 days after vaccination in three convalescent patients. This receptor was identified in a human donor who had recovered from COVID-19. The chain employs TRBV7-2 and TRBJ2-5; D may match TRBD1 or TRBD2 (6 bases each). The specimen was CD4+ T cells from blood, collected about 7 months after SARS-CoV-2 vaccination. CDR3 nucleotide sequence: TGTGCCACCACTAAGAACGGGGGCCCAGAGACCCAGTACTTC. Translated, it gives CATTKNGGPETQYF.